The 28 T cell receptor beta chains in this list originate from one sample, sequenced in a study of blood T cell repertoires in COVID-19. TCRdb's copy holds only in-frame clones and misses some; the assay was immunoSEQ multiplex PCR. Of roughly 150,000 clones in the sample, more than 65% were seen once. Material for sequencing was peripheral blood. Receptor source: a woman between 45 and 60 years old with acute or convalescent COVID-19.

The chain links TRBV5-5 to TRBJ1-2, with TRBD1 matching over 8 bases. Losses at the gene ends were 0 bases for V and 3 bases for J; bases not matched to a gene: 10. The CDR3 extends over 17 amino acids. Germline CDR1 is SGHKS and CDR2 is YYEKEE (reference sequence). Here the CDR3 reads CASSLALRTGRDYGYTF. The CDR3, as DNA: TGTGCCAGCAGCTTGGCTCTCAGGACAGGGAGGGACTATGGCTACACCTTC.

The J gene is TRBJ2-3, the V gene TRBV29-1; no definite D call. CDR1 is SQVTM and CDR2 is ANQGSEA in the germline V gene. CDR3 length: 11 amino acids. V gave up 4 bases and J gave up 2 bases, with 4 bases separating them. CDR3 amino acids: CSVVVTDTQYF. In nucleotides, the CDR3 is TGCAGCGTTGTAGTCACAGATACGCAGTATTTT.

The rearrangement joins TRBV7-2 to TRBJ1-2, with D possibly being TRBD1 (5 bases). Germline V lookup: CDR1 SGHTA, CDR2 FQGNSA. The CDR3 spans 15 residues. With 1 base removed from V and 2 bases from J, the gap between germline ends came to 11 bases. Here the CDR3 reads CASSLDGGANYGYTF. Written as DNA, the CDR3 is TGTGCCAGCAGCTTAGACGGTGGGGCCAACTATGGCTACACCTTC.

The rearrangement links TRBV2 to TRBJ2-7; D gene uncertain. The CDR3 is 11 residues long. V was shortened by 9 bases and J by 3 bases, with 9 bases between the two germline ends. Germline loops: CDR1 SNHLY, CDR2 FYNNEI. The CDR3 spells CASSPYYEQYF. The CDR3 coding sequence is TGTGCCAGTAGTCCTTACTACGAGCAGTACTTC. Full variable domain (rest looked up from reference TRBV2 and TRBJ2-7): EPEVTQTPSHQVTQMGQEVILRCVPISNHLYFYWYRQILGQKVEFLVSFYNNEISEKSEIFDDQFSVERPDGSNFTLKIRSTKLEDSAMYFCASSPYYEQYFGPGTRLTVT.

The chain combines TRBV5-1 with TRBJ1-4; D not resolved. The CDR3 spans 13 residues. The V gene lost 0 bases and the J gene lost 7 bases, with 7 bases spanning the gap. The germline V gene encodes CDR1 SGHRS and CDR2 YFSETQ. In nucleotides, the CDR3 is TGCGCCAGCAGCTTGGATCTCGGTGAAAAACTGTTTTTT. Translation: CASSLDLGEKLFF.

This clone was observed a single time. The junction does not match germline at one end; this may be a read error. V is TRBV5-1 and J is TRBJ2-7; 7 nucleotides agree with TRBD2. Germline V gene data show CDR1 as SGHRS and CDR2 as YFSETQ. The CDR3 contains 13 residues. The CDR3: CASSVQRGYGQYF. DNA for the CDR3: TGCGCCAGCAGCGTCCAGCGGGGTTACGGGCAGTACTTC.

The chain has TRBV4-3 and TRBJ1-2; maybe TRBD1 (5 bases). Trimming stripped 0 bases from V and 5 bases from J, with 13 bases between. CDR3 length equals 15 residues. The germline gives CDR1 LGHNA, CDR2 YSLEER. This CDR3 is CASSQEGGVVYGYTF. Here the CDR3 DNA reads TGCGCCAGCAGCCAAGAGGGGGGAGTAGTGTATGGCTACACCTTC.

The gene calls are TRBV19 and TRBJ1-1; 9 bases are a match to TRBD1. V dropped 6 bases and J dropped 1; count of bases not matched to a gene: 6. The CDR3 is 15 residues long. Germline assignment: CDR1 LNHDA and CDR2 SQIVND (reference sequence). For the CDR3, the DNA is TGTGCCAGTAGGCCGGGACAGGGTGGGAACACTGAAGCTTTCTTT. Protein sequence: CASRPGQGGNTEAFF. Using reference TRBV19 and TRBJ1-1 for the parts outside the CDR3, the full variable domain is DGGITQSPKYLFRKEGQNVTLSCEQNLNHDAMYWYRQDPGQGLRLIYYSQIVNDFQKGDIAEGYSVSREKKESFPLTVTSAQKNPTAFYLCASRPGQGGNTEAFFGQGTRLTVV.

The chain joins TRBV3-1 (or the pseudogene TRBV3-2) to TRBJ1-5; 10 nucleotides line up with TRBD1. CDR3 length: 21 residues. Germline V lookup: CDR1 LGHDT, CDR2 YNNKEL (reference sequence). V shed 0 bases, J shed 1 base, and the junction held 15 bases outside the gene matches. The CDR3, as DNA: TGTGCCAGCAGCCAAGACCCTTCCTCGGGGACAGGGGCCTTGAGCAATCAGCCCCAGCATTTT. It yields the protein CASSQDPSSGTGALSNQPQHF.

The chain combines TRBV5-1 with TRBJ1-2; TRBD1 matches 7 bases. The germline V gene encodes CDR1 SGHRS and CDR2 YFSETQ. With V trimmed by 1 base and J by 2 bases, 8 bases remained unmatched. This CDR3 is 16 amino acids long. This chain's CDR3 is CASSLRTGRSNYGYTF. The DNA of the CDR3 is TGCGCCAGCAGCTTGAGGACAGGTCGGAGCAACTATGGCTACACCTTC.

J is TRBJ2-7 and V is TRBV18, with 9 bases lining up with TRBD2. The J segment lost 5 bases and the V segment lost 2 bases, leaving 7 bases of the junction unmatched. The CDR3 spans 15 residues. CDR1 KGHSH and CDR2 LQKENI come from the germline V gene. The CDR3 loop reads CASSPGASGTNEQYF. CDR3 bases: TGTGCCAGCTCACCAGGAGCTAGCGGGACGAACGAGCAGTACTTC.

The chain joins TRBV9 to TRBJ1-5, with 8 nucleotides matching TRBD1. From germline, CDR1 is SGDLS and CDR2 YYNGEE. Trimming at V came to 0 bases and at J to 9 bases, leaving 5 bases not matched to a gene. This CDR3 spans 14 amino acids. The CDR3 protein is CASSVGLGQGPQHF. Written as DNA, the CDR3 is TGTGCCAGCAGCGTAGGTCTTGGACAGGGGCCCCAGCATTTT.

This clone was counted once. This chain joins TRBV5-3 and TRBJ2-1; D is ambiguous. TRBV5-3 counts as an open reading frame of uncertain function. The CDR3 is 17 residues long. The V and J ends lost 2 bases and 10 bases respectively, with 25 bases between them. The CDR3 loop is CARSFSRCASGVQEQFF. In DNA, the CDR3 is TGTGCCAGAAGCTTTTCGAGGTGCGCGTCTGGCGTTCAAGAGCAGTTCTTC.

The chain joins TRBV9 to TRBJ2-7; 8 positions agree with TRBD2. Germline CDR1 is SGDLS and CDR2 is YYNGEE. V shed 1 base, J shed 1 base, and the junction held 7 bases outside the gene matches. This CDR3 comprises 16 residues. The CDR3 DNA is TGTGCCAGCAGCGTATCAGGTACTAGCGGTTCCTACGAGCAGTACTTC. Residues: CASSVSGTSGSYEQYF.

Comment on this clone: Other nucleotide sequences from this sample produce the same CDR3. The chain carries TRBV5-4 and TRBJ2-3, with D maybe TRBD1 (6 bases). The CDR3 runs to 14 residues. Trimming stripped 0 bases from V and 6 bases from J, with 11 bases between. Germline V gene sequence: CDR1 SGHNT, CDR2 YYREEE (reference sequence). The CDR3 region has the DNA TGTGCCAGCAGCTTGGCAGGGGTTGGGGATACGCAGTATTTT. Protein: CASSLAGVGDTQYF. Full variable domain (remainder filled in from reference TRBV5-4 and TRBJ2-3): ETGVTQSPTHLIKTRGQQVTLRCSSQSGHNTVSWYQQALGQGPQFIFQYYREEENGRGNFPPRFSGLQFPNYSSELNVNALELDDSALYLCASSLAGVGDTQYFGPGTRLTVL.

This clone appeared once. This chain joins TRBV10-3 and TRBJ1-3; TRBD1 matches 7 bases. The V gene's germline CDR1 is ENHRY and CDR2 SYGVKD. J was trimmed by 2 bases and V by 11 bases; bases with no gene match: 9. The CDR3 consists of 14 residues. In DNA form, the CDR3 reads TGTGCCTCGTCCCAGACAGGGCCTGGAAACACCATATATTTT. It specifies CASSQTGPGNTIYF.

Written as DNA, the CDR3 is TGTGCCATCAGTGATCGGGACAGGGCAGGGGCAGATACGCAGTATTTT. Its protein product is CAISDRDRAGADTQYF. The chain employs TRBV10-3 and TRBJ2-3; 9 positions agree with TRBD1. Trimming at V came to 3 bases and at J to 4 bases, leaving 8 bases not matched to a gene. This CDR3 is 16 amino acids long. Germline V gene data show CDR1 as ENHRY and CDR2 as SYGVKD.

The J gene is TRBJ1-5, the V gene TRBV7-3; 7 bases align to TRBD1. This CDR3 is 13 amino acids long. Germline CDR1 reads SGHTA; CDR2 reads FQGTGA. The V segment lost 1 base and the J segment 10 bases; nucleotides outside the gene matches: 4. The CDR3 sequence: CASSLRQGTPQHF. The CDR3 DNA reads TGTGCCAGCAGCTTAAGACAGGGCACCCCCCAGCATTTT. The full variable domain, in which reference TRBV7-3 and TRBJ1-5 provide the parts outside the CDR3, is GAGVSQTPSNKVTEKGKYVELRCDPISGHTALYWYRQSLGQGPEFLIYFQGTGAADDSGLPNDRFFAVRPEGSVSTLKIQRTERGDSAVYLCASSLRQGTPQHFGDGTRLSIL.

The gene calls are TRBV6-2 or TRBV6-3 and TRBJ2-5, with TRBD2 matching 8 bases. Germline CDR1 reads MNHEY; CDR2 reads SVGEGT. The V and J ends lost 3 bases and 5 bases, in that order; junction bases with no gene match: 8. This CDR3 contains 15 residues. CDR3 coding DNA: TGTGCCAGCAGTTATGACCGGGGGGGCCTCGAGACCCAGTACTTC. This translates into CASSYDRGGLETQYF.

The chain links TRBV4-3 to TRBJ1-3, with TRBD1 matching over 9 bases. V lost 0 bases, J lost 4 bases, and 10 bases stayed unmatched. Germline-derived CDR1 and CDR2 are LGHNA and YSLEER. The CDR3 extends over 18 amino acids. The CDR3 loop reads CASSQDPSTGTGGNTIYF. CDR3 in DNA: TGCGCCAGCAGCCAAGATCCAAGTACTGGGACAGGGGGAAACACCATATATTTT.

This clone was detected only once. V and J are TRBV30 and TRBJ2-1; 10 bases are shared with TRBD2. V lost 7 bases and J lost 7; bases outside the gene matches: 7. The germline CDR1 and CDR2 sequences are GTSNPN and SVGIG (reference sequence). CDR3 length equals 13 residues. CDR3 DNA: TGTGCCTCTACCGGGACTAGCGTAAATGAGCAGTTCTTC. Amino acid sequence: CASTGTSVNEQFF.

In this sample, this clone turned up once. The chain uses TRBV2 and TRBJ2-7; D uncertain. Germline CDR1 and CDR2: SNHLY and FYNNEI. V shed 8 bases and J shed 3 bases, with 8 bases lying between them. The CDR3 is made up of 11 amino acids. The CDR3 reads CASSLSYEQYF. CDR3 DNA sequence: TGTGCCAGCTCTCTTAGCTACGAGCAGTACTTC.

The chain uses TRBV19 and TRBJ1-3, with D unresolved. V gave up 5 bases and J gave up 4 bases, with 15 bases separating them. CDR3 length: 15 residues. Germline V CDR1 and CDR2: LNHDA, SQIVND (reference sequence). The CDR3, as DNA: TGTGCCAGTAGTGTAACATCGGTGGGCGGAAACACCATATATTTT. Amino acid sequence: CASSVTSVGGNTIYF.

Turning to this clone: Distinct nucleotide sequences in the sample also encode this CDR3. The chain carries TRBV6-6 and TRBJ2-3; TRBD1 matches at 7 bases. Trimming cost V 0 bases and J 1 base; bases outside gene matches: 1. Per germline, CDR1 MNHNY and CDR2 SVGAGI (reference sequence). CDR3 size: 15 residues. CDR3 DNA: TGTGCCAGCAGTTACTCCGGGACAGGCACAGATACGCAGTATTTT. The encoded protein is CASSYSGTGTDTQYF.

This chain links TRBV5-1 with TRBJ2-1; 11 nucleotides align to TRBD2. This CDR3 has 16 residues. CDR1 and CDR2 (germline): SGHRS, YFSETQ. The V and J ends lost 2 bases and 6 bases, in that order; junction bases with no gene match: 7. In DNA, the CDR3 is TGCGCCAGCAGCTTCCCACTAGCGGGGGACCCCAATGAGCAGTTCTTC. This gives the protein CASSFPLAGDPNEQFF.

CDR3 nucleotide sequence: TGTGCCAGCAGCCCTTCTAGCGGGAGCAGGCAAGAGACCCAGTACTTC. Its translation is CASSPSSGSRQETQYF. The chain links TRBV7-3 to TRBJ2-5; TRBD2 matches at 10 bases. The CDR3 sequence is 16 residues long. Trimming at V came to 5 bases and at J to 2 bases, leaving 8 bases not matched to a gene. The germline CDR1 and CDR2 sequences are SGHTA and FQGTGA.

The chain carries TRBV7-2 and TRBJ1-3; D not certain. Germline CDR1 and CDR2: SGHTA and FQGNSA. V was shortened by 5 bases and J by 0 bases, with 5 bases between the two germline ends. CDR3 length: 13 amino acids. For the CDR3, the DNA is TGTGCCAGCAGCGAGGACTCTGGAAACACCATATATTTT. It translates to CASSEDSGNTIYF.

The chain combines TRBV5-1 with TRBJ1-2; 10 bases map to TRBD1. The V gene end was trimmed by 4 bases and the J gene end by 7 bases; junction bases not matched to a gene: 4. The CDR3 runs 13 residues. Germline values: CDR1 SGHRS, CDR2 YFSETQ. The CDR3 DNA follows: TGCGCCAGCAGCCCTGGGGACAGGGGTGGCTACACCTTC. Amino acids: CASSPGDRGGYTF.